The 23 T cell receptor beta chains below all came from one sample that was sequenced in a study of T-cell memory formation after mild COVID-19. TCRdb passed the 5' RACE reads through MiXCR, listing each CDR3 protein once. The top ten clones hold roughly 2.3% of a sample with about 200,000 distinct CDR3 sequences, approximately 20% of them seen once. The specimen sequenced was PBMCs or a T cell subset sorted from them (not recorded which). The receptors shown here come from an adult woman who had mild COVID-19 (a few samples of this study predate the infection). Cell type and time point are not known.

This clonotype was seen a handful of times. The rearrangement joins TRBV7-8 to TRBJ2-7, with 7 bases identical to TRBD1. J gave up 2 bases and V 8 bases, and 9 bases lay outside the gene matches. CDR1 and CDR2 from the germline V gene are SGHVS and FQNEAQ. This CDR3 region has 14 residues. The CDR3 DNA follows: TGTGCCAGCTCGGTTCGGACAGGCCCCTACGAGCAGTACTTC. Its translation is CASSVRTGPYEQYF. The variable domain in full, with the rest retrieved from reference TRBV7-8 and TRBJ2-7, is GAGVSQSPRYKVAKRGQDVALRCDPISGHVSLFWYQQALGQGPEFLTYFQNEAQLDKSGLPSDRFFAERPEGSVSTLKIQRTQQEDSAVYLCASSVRTGPYEQYFGPGTRLTVT.

This rearrangement joins TRBV5-1 to TRBJ1-1; D remains ambiguous. Trimming removed 1 base from V and 1 base from J, with 11 bases in between. Germline lookup yields CDR1 SGHRS and CDR2 YFSETQ. The CDR3 has 15 amino acids. The CDR3 sequence is CASSLSRNSNTEAFF. The CDR3 DNA is TGCGCCAGCAGCTTGTCGAGGAACTCGAACACTGAAGCTTTCTTT.

V usage is TRBV5-1 and J usage is TRBJ2-7, with a weak D call TRBD2 (5 bases). V lost 0 bases to trimming and J lost 3 bases, with 13 bases between them. The V gene's germline CDR1 is SGHRS and CDR2 YFSETQ. The CDR3 sequence is 15 residues long. CDR3 loop: CASSLDVSGSYEQYF. The CDR3 DNA is TGCGCCAGCAGCTTGGATGTCAGCGGTAGCTACGAGCAGTACTTC.

This clonotype has ten or more counts. The chain is built from TRBV4-3 and TRBJ2-5; 7 bases fit TRBD1. V lost 1 base and J lost 9; bases outside the gene matches: 11. The CDR3 runs to 15 residues. Germline values: CDR1 LGHNA, CDR2 YSLEER. Written as DNA, the CDR3 is TGCGCCAGCAGCCAAGCCGGGACACCAACAGGGGCCCAGTACTTC. Protein product: CASSQAGTPTGAQYF.

This clonotype showed up just a few times. The chain links TRBV5-1 to TRBJ2-7; the D gene could be TRBD1 or TRBD2 (6 bases each). The V end lost 0 bases, the J end lost 5 bases, and 12 bases lay between the germline ends. CDR3 size: 14 residues. The V gene's germline CDR1 is SGHRS and CDR2 YFSETQ. CDR3: CASSLDREVHEQYF. CDR3 DNA sequence: TGCGCCAGCAGCTTGGACAGGGAGGTCCACGAGCAGTACTTC.

The table lists this clonotype with many counts. Here the CDR3 DNA reads TGCGCCAGCAGCCCGGGACAGAGAAACTACGAGCAGTACTTC. Amino acids: CASSPGQRNYEQYF. The chain employs TRBV5-1 and TRBJ2-7; 7 nucleotides match TRBD1. Germline V gives CDR1 SGHRS, CDR2 YFSETQ. Trimming took 4 bases from V and 3 from J; bases not matched to a gene: 7. The CDR3 is made up of 14 amino acids.

This chain connects TRBV7-2 to TRBJ2-3; 13 bases line up with TRBD2. Per the germline V gene, CDR1 is SGHTA and CDR2 is FQGNSA. This CDR3 region has 15 residues. Trimming at V came to 9 bases and at J to 6 bases, leaving 9 bases not matched to a gene. The CDR3: CASTSGRASQDTQYF. The CDR3 region has the DNA TGTGCCAGTACTAGCGGGAGGGCCTCACAGGATACGCAGTATTTT.

In this sample, this clonotype turned up a few times. CDR3 bases: TGTGCCAGCACGTTAGCGGGGGCCCCGGATACGCAGTATTTT. The encoded protein is CASTLAGAPDTQYF. The chain combines TRBV12-3 or TRBV12-4 with TRBJ2-3; 9 bases align to TRBD2. There are 14 residues in the CDR3. V lost 7 bases to trimming and J lost 6 bases; unmatched junction nucleotides: 8.

This clonotype showed up just a few times. The genes are TRBV29-1 and TRBJ2-5; D is possibly TRBD2 (6 bases). The CDR3 has 13 amino acids. The V and J ends lost 6 bases and 0 bases respectively, with 11 bases between them. CDR1 and CDR2 (germline): SQVTM, ANQGSEA. The CDR3 DNA is TGCAGCGTGACCGGGACTCACCAAGAGACCCAGTACTTC. Its protein is CSVTGTHQETQYF. Variable domain in full (rest from reference TRBV29-1 and TRBJ2-5): SAVISQKPSRDICQRGTSLTIQCQVDSQVTMMFWYRQQPGQSLTLIATANQGSEATYESGFVIDKFPISRPNLTFSTLTVSNMSPEDSSIYLCSVTGTHQETQYFGPGTRLLVL.

This clonotype was seen a handful of times. The chain uses TRBV19 and TRBJ1-2; D is undetermined. This CDR3 has 12 amino acids. From germline, CDR1 is LNHDA and CDR2 SQIVND (reference sequence). The V and J ends lost 7 bases and 7 bases respectively, with 13 bases between them. This CDR3 reads CASTRTRAGYTF. The CDR3 DNA reads as TGTGCCAGTACCCGGACCCGGGCTGGCTACACCTTC. Supplemented by reference TRBV19 and TRBJ1-2, the full variable domain reads DGGITQSPKYLFRKEGQNVTLSCEQNLNHDAMYWYRQDPGQGLRLIYYSQIVNDFQKGDIAEGYSVSREKKESFPLTVTSAQKNPTAFYLCASTRTRAGYTFGSGTRLTVV.

The chain combines TRBV20-1 with TRBJ1-2; D is perhaps TRBD1 (5 bases). Germline values: CDR1 DFQATT, CDR2 SNEGSKA (reference sequence). Deletions cut 3 bases from V and 1 base from J, with 9 bases between. The CDR3 is made up of 13 amino acids. In nucleotides, the CDR3 is TGCAGTGCTAGGACAGCGCGTAACTATGGCTACACCTTC. Its translation is CSARTARNYGYTF.

With respect to this clonotype: This CDR3 is missing its conserved last phenylalanine or tryptophan, likely due to a read error. This sequence joins TRBV6-5 and TRBJ2-7; D may be TRBD2 (6 bases). V was pared by 0 bases and J by 7 bases, with 16 bases between. Germline V gene data show CDR1 as MNHEY and CDR2 as SVGAGI. CDR3 length: 15 residues. CDR3: CASSYSTGRGGEQYI. In DNA, the CDR3 is TGTGCCAGCAGTTACTCGACGGGGCGGGGTGGGGAGCAGTACATC.

The rearrangement links TRBV12-3 or TRBV12-4 to TRBJ1-5; TRBD1 is a possible D gene (5 bases). CDR3 length: 15 amino acids. V dropped 3 bases and J dropped 0 bases, with 9 bases sitting between them. The CDR3 nucleotides are TGTGCCAGCAGTTTGAAGGGGCTTAGCAATCAGCCCCAGCATTTT. Residues: CASSLKGLSNQPQHF.

The CDR3 is CASGRTVTGELFF. CDR3 coding DNA: TGTGCCAGCGGTCGGACGGTCACCGGGGAGCTGTTTTTT. This chain connects TRBV7-3 to TRBJ2-2, with D hard to call. Germline V gene sequence: CDR1 SGHTA, CDR2 FQGTGA. Trimming took 8 bases from V and 4 from J, leaving 11 bases between them. This CDR3 has 13 amino acids.

This clonotype was detected only a few times. This chain connects TRBV5-1 to TRBJ2-3; no definite D call. The CDR3 has 14 residues. CDR1 is SGHRS, CDR2 YFSETQ, per germline. V shed 4 bases and J shed 1 base, with 10 bases lying between them. The CDR3 spells CASSRRGRTDTQYF. CDR3 sequence (DNA): TGCGCCAGCAGCCGAAGAGGACGCACAGATACGCAGTATTTT.

V is TRBV7-9 and J is TRBJ1-1, with 9 nucleotides matching TRBD1. V gave up 1 base and J gave up 8 bases; unmatched junction bases: 5. Germline V gives CDR1 SEHNR, CDR2 FQNEAQ (reference sequence). This CDR3 is built from 14 residues. CDR3 in amino acids: CASSLGGQGMEAFF. In nucleotides, the CDR3 is TGTGCCAGCAGCTTAGGAGGACAGGGGATGGAAGCTTTCTTT.

The rearrangement uses TRBV7-9 and TRBJ2-3; 10 bases agree with TRBD1. J lost 5 bases, V lost 5 bases, and 7 bases had no gene match. Germline V gives CDR1 SEHNR, CDR2 FQNEAQ (reference sequence). The CDR3 totals 15 residues. The CDR3 loop is CASSPRQGAGDTQYF. CDR3 nucleotide sequence: TGTGCCAGCAGCCCCAGACAGGGGGCTGGAGATACGCAGTATTTT.

This clonotype was counted only a few times. The CDR3 DNA is TGTGCCAGCAGCTCCGGGGTCACAGATACGCAGTATTTT. Encoded protein: CASSSGVTDTQYF. The chain links TRBV7-6 to TRBJ2-3; tentative D call: TRBD2 (5 bases). The V gene's germline CDR1 is SGHVS and CDR2 FNYEAQ. Trimming stripped 4 bases from V and 2 bases from J, with 7 bases between. This CDR3 spans 13 amino acids.

This clonotype turned up a few times. The J gene is TRBJ1-1, the V gene TRBV19; D is uncertain. Germline assignment: CDR1 LNHDA and CDR2 SQIVND (reference sequence). Trimming left V 11 bases short and J 2 bases short, with 15 bases between. CDR3 size: 13 residues. Here the CDR3 DNA reads TGTGCCGTCGCCTCGGACCACAACACTGAAGCTTTCTTT. This codes for CAVASDHNTEAFF. Full variable domain (rest looked up from reference TRBV19 and TRBJ1-1): DGGITQSPKYLFRKEGQNVTLSCEQNLNHDAMYWYRQDPGQGLRLIYYSQIVNDFQKGDIAEGYSVSREKKESFPLTVTSAQKNPTAFYLCAVASDHNTEAFFGQGTRLTVV.

In its sample, this clonotype was seen many times. The chain links TRBV5-1 to TRBJ2-3; possible D gene TRBD2, 6 bases. The germline CDR1 and CDR2 sequences are SGHRS and YFSETQ. V was cut by 0 bases and J by 2 bases, with 13 bases left in between. CDR3 size: 16 residues. The CDR3, as DNA: TGCGCCAGCAGCTTGGCACTAGCCTTTTACACAGATACGCAGTATTTT. It specifies CASSLALAFYTDTQYF. Full variable domain (remainder filled in from reference TRBV5-1 and TRBJ2-3): KAGVTQTPRYLIKTRGQQVTLSCSPISGHRSVSWYQQTPGQGLQFLFEYFSETQRNKGNFPGRFSGRQFSNSRSEMNVSTLELGDSALYLCASSLALAFYTDTQYFGPGTRLTVL.

V is TRBV19 and J is TRBJ2-3; 8 bases are shared with TRBD1. The CDR3 sequence is 16 residues long. Germline values: CDR1 LNHDA, CDR2 SQIVND (reference sequence). The J segment lost 3 bases and the V segment lost 8 bases, leaving 13 bases of the junction unmatched. The CDR3 DNA sequence: TGTGCCAGTTCTCTCCGCCCCAGGGGGCAAACAGATACGCAGTATTTT. It specifies CASSLRPRGQTDTQYF.

This clonotype was counted a few times. The chain has TRBV14 and TRBJ1-6; D not certain. This CDR3 comprises 10 residues. Deletions cut 1 base from V and 14 bases from J, with 3 bases between. CDR1 and CDR2 (germline): SGHDN, FVKESK. For the CDR3, the DNA is TGTGCCAGCAGCCAAGTTACCCTCCACTTT. This sequence encodes CASSQVTLHF.

As to this clonotype: This sequence may be a read error, since a much larger clone differs from it by one base. The chain combines TRBV12-3 or TRBV12-4 with TRBJ1-2; D unresolved. The V end lost 10 bases, the J end lost 2 bases, and 8 bases lay between the germline ends. This CDR3 region has 11 residues. Here the CDR3 reads CAIAGNYGYTF. The CDR3 DNA is TGTGCCATCGCGGGGAACTATGGCTACACCTTC.